A single sample gave rise to the 28 T cell receptor beta chains below, sequenced in a study of control samples from healthy donors and cancer patients. TCRdb's table, derived via immunoSEQ multiplex PCR, lists solely in-frame clones and lacks some. Here the sample spans 100,000 to 150,000 clones, approximately 91% being singletons. The sample taken for sequencing was blood. Source of these receptors: a man aged 50-59 years in good health.

The rearrangement joins TRBV5-4 to TRBJ1-6; unclear D gene. The ends were cut back, 0 bases at V and 0 bases at J, with 7 bases in the middle. This CDR3 has 16 amino acids. Germline V gene sequence: CDR1 SGHNT, CDR2 YYREEE (reference sequence). The CDR3 region has the DNA TGTGCCAGCAGCTTGGGGCAGAACTCCTATAATTCACCCCTCCACTTT. Translating gives CASSLGQNSYNSPLHF.

The rearrangement uses TRBV5-1 and TRBJ1-3; D uncertain. Deletions cut 0 bases from V and 2 bases from J, with 6 bases between. Germline CDR1 SGHRS, CDR2 YFSETQ. The CDR3 spans 14 residues. The CDR3 here is CASSLGVAGNTIYF. CDR3 nucleotide sequence: TGCGCCAGCAGCTTGGGGGTGGCTGGAAACACCATATATTTT. Combining the CDR3 with reference TRBV5-1 and TRBJ1-3 gives the whole variable domain KAGVTQTPRYLIKTRGQQVTLSCSPISGHRSVSWYQQTPGQGLQFLFEYFSETQRNKGNFPGRFSGRQFSNSRSEMNVSTLELGDSALYLCASSLGVAGNTIYFGEGSWLTVV.

The chain is built from TRBV9 and TRBJ2-5; 13 bases align to TRBD2. This CDR3 contains 16 residues. J lost 7 bases, V lost 5 bases, and 11 bases had no gene match. Per germline, CDR1 SGDLS and CDR2 YYNGEE. In DNA form, the CDR3 reads TGTGCCAGCAGGTCTACTAGCGGGGGGGACCACGGGACCCAGTACTTC. Residues: CASRSTSGGDHGTQYF.

The chain is built from TRBV11-2 and TRBJ2-5; no definite D call. V lost 2 bases and J lost 5, with 15 bases in between. This CDR3 has 15 residues. Germline values: CDR1 SGHAT, CDR2 FQNNGV. In DNA, the CDR3 is TGTGCCAGCAGCTTAAGATACGTGGGGTCGGAGACCCAGTACTTC. Encoded protein: CASSLRYVGSETQYF.

J is TRBJ1-4 and V is TRBV5-1, with 8 bases identical to TRBD1. V lost 0 bases and J lost 8; bases outside the gene matches: 9. The CDR3 extends over 16 amino acids. Germline assignment: CDR1 SGHRS and CDR2 YFSETQ. This chain's CDR3 is CASSLDVQGAGEKLFF. The CDR3 nucleotides are TGCGCCAGCAGCTTGGATGTCCAGGGGGCGGGGGAAAAACTGTTTTTT.

This chain joins TRBV7-9 and TRBJ2-7; TRBD1 agrees at 7 bases. Per germline, CDR1 SEHNR and CDR2 FQNEAQ (reference sequence). The J segment lost 1 base and the V segment lost 6 bases, leaving 6 bases of the junction unmatched. There are 14 residues in the CDR3. CDR3 sequence: CASSPRGISYEQYF. The DNA for the CDR3 is TGTGCCAGCAGTCCCAGGGGGATTTCCTACGAGCAGTACTTC.

The sample holds a few counts of this clone. The rearrangement links TRBV28 to TRBJ2-1; maybe TRBD2 (6 bases). The CDR3 covers 15 residues. V dropped 0 bases and J dropped 4 bases, with 10 bases sitting between them. Germline assignment: CDR1 MDHEN and CDR2 SYDVKM. The CDR3 here is CASSLWEGLYNEQFF. The CDR3 coding sequence is TGTGCCAGCAGTTTATGGGAGGGGTTATACAATGAGCAGTTCTTC.

This rearrangement joins TRBV7-2 to TRBJ1-1; the D gene is possibly TRBD1 (6 bases). Between the trimmed V and J ends, which lost 4 bases and 11 bases, there was a span of 23 bases. Germline V gives CDR1 SGHTA, CDR2 FQGNSA. The CDR3 sequence is 15 residues long. The CDR3 DNA sequence: TGTGCCAGCAGCTCAACTGGGGGGGCCATTGAGAAGGCTTTCTTT. This codes for CASSSTGGAIEKAFF.

The V gene is TRBV11-1, the J gene TRBJ2-3, with D hard to call. There are 11 residues in the CDR3. The V end was cut by 4 bases, the J end by 5 bases, with 4 bases between. Germline CDR1 and CDR2: SGHAT and FQDESV (reference sequence). The CDR3 region is CASSSVDTQYF. As DNA, the CDR3 is TGTGCCAGCAGCTCGGTAGATACGCAGTATTTT.

V gene TRBV7-9 combines with J gene TRBJ1-6; no clear D. CDR1 is SEHNR, CDR2 FQNEAQ, per germline (reference sequence). The V and J ends lost 1 base and 7 bases respectively, with 17 bases between them. The CDR3 is 17 residues long. The DNA of the CDR3 is TGTGCCAGCAGCTTAGTGTTTTCGACCGCGGGGAATTCACCCCTCCACTTT. Translation: CASSLVFSTAGNSPLHF.

This chain joins TRBV7-9 and TRBJ1-1, with D possibly matching TRBD1 (6 bases). The V gene lost 0 bases and the J gene lost 7 bases, with 15 bases spanning the gap. The CDR3 is 15 residues long. CDR1 SEHNR and CDR2 FQNEAQ come from the germline V gene (reference sequence). The CDR3 loop reads CASSLALGRDNEAFF. As DNA, the CDR3 is TGTGCCAGCAGCTTAGCGCTAGGTAGGGACAATGAAGCTTTCTTT.

This chain joins TRBV11-2 and TRBJ1-6; TRBD1 matches at 7 bases. CDR1 SGHAT and CDR2 FQNNGV come from the germline V gene. The CDR3 extends over 15 amino acids. V lost 5 bases, J lost 8 bases, and 9 bases stayed unmatched. The CDR3 is CASSAHRDSYSPLHF. The CDR3 DNA follows: TGTGCCAGCAGCGCCCACCGGGACAGCTATTCACCCCTCCACTTT.

The chain recombines TRBV3-1 (or the pseudogene TRBV3-2) with TRBJ1-4; D gene ambiguous. The V gene's germline CDR1 is LGHDT and CDR2 YNNKEL (reference sequence). Trimming pared 4 bases from V and 5 bases from J, leaving 14 bases between. This CDR3 contains 15 residues. The CDR3 here is CASSPTPDSNEKLFF. DNA of the CDR3: TGTGCCAGCAGCCCTACGCCAGATTCGAATGAAAAACTGTTTTTT.

V is TRBV10-3 and J is TRBJ2-7; 10 bases fit TRBD2. The CDR3 is 15 residues long. The trim removed 8 bases at V and 5 bases at J, leaving 12 bases unmatched. Germline CDR1 reads ENHRY; CDR2 reads SYGVKD. The CDR3, as DNA: TGTGCCATCCAGCGGGAGGGGGCCGTGCAAGACGAGCAGTACTTC. Its protein is CAIQREGAVQDEQYF.

CDR3 bases: TGCGCCAGCAATCCCGGGACAGGGGTTTTAGATGCCTCCGGAAACACCATATATTTT. It codes for CASNPGTGVLDASGNTIYF. The genes are TRBV5-1 and TRBJ1-3, with 10 positions matching TRBD1. This CDR3 region has 19 residues. The V gene end was trimmed by 6 bases and the J gene end by 4 bases; junction bases not matched to a gene: 19. The germline CDR1 and CDR2 sequences are SGHRS and YFSETQ.

A single count supports this clone. The V call is TRBV6-1, the J call TRBJ1-6; D may be TRBD1 (5 bases). This CDR3 has 15 amino acids. Germline V gives CDR1 MNHNS, CDR2 SASEGT. V was cut by 0 bases and J by 11 bases, with 14 bases left in between. Here the CDR3 DNA reads TGTGCCAGCAGTGAAGCGACCTTCAGGGTTGCACCCCTCCACTTT. Protein sequence: CASSEATFRVAPLHF.

The chain is built from TRBV7-2 and TRBJ1-6, with 7 bases that match TRBD1. Trimming took 5 bases from V and 11 from J; bases not matched to a gene: 6. The germline CDR1 and CDR2 sequences are SGHTA and FQGNSA. The CDR3 consists of 13 residues. The CDR3 spells CASSTWTGPPLHF. The DNA of the CDR3 is TGTGCCAGCAGCACCTGGACAGGTCCACCCCTCCACTTT.

J is TRBJ2-6 and V is TRBV30; D is ambiguous. The germline V gene has CDR1 GTSNPN and CDR2 SVGIG (reference sequence). V was clipped by 2 bases and J by 0 bases, with 5 bases between them. The length of the CDR3 is 14 residues. This chain's CDR3 is CAWSSGSGANVLTF. CDR3 coding DNA: TGTGCCTGGAGTTCAGGCTCTGGGGCCAACGTCCTGACTTTC.

The chain combines TRBV28 with TRBJ1-1; 7 nucleotides align to TRBD1. After removal of 4 bases from V and 4 bases from J, the junction contained 6 bases not matched to a gene. Germline values: CDR1 MDHEN, CDR2 SYDVKM. This CDR3 is 14 amino acids long. Here the CDR3 DNA reads TGTGCCAGCAGTTCGAGACAGGGCGGCACTGAAGCTTTCTTT. As protein: CASSSRQGGTEAFF.

V is TRBV27 and J is TRBJ1-6; D not certain. The CDR3 has 15 residues. Germline CDR1 reads MNHEY; CDR2 reads SMNVEV (reference sequence). V shed 6 bases and J shed 0 bases, with 9 bases lying between them. The DNA for the CDR3 is TGTGCCAGCAGCGAGCTTGGCTCCTATAATTCACCCCTCCACTTT. As protein: CASSELGSYNSPLHF.

This chain uses TRBV6-2 or TRBV6-3 with TRBJ2-2; D gene ambiguous. The V end lost 3 bases, the J end lost 0 bases, and 26 bases lay between the germline ends. CDR3 size: 21 residues. CDR1 MNHEY and CDR2 SVGEGT come from the germline V gene. The DNA for the CDR3 is TGTGCCAGCAGTTATACGACACTAAGTCATTCAGGAGACGCGAACACCGGGGAGCTGTTTTTT. Amino acid sequence: CASSYTTLSHSGDANTGELFF.

The chain joins TRBV19 to TRBJ2-1; 7 bases are a match to TRBD1. This CDR3 contains 17 residues. Germline CDR1 and CDR2: LNHDA and SQIVND (reference sequence). V lost 0 bases, J lost 0 bases, and 5 bases stayed unmatched. The CDR3 here is CASSIEGQKASYNEQFF. In nucleotides, the CDR3 is TGTGCCAGTAGTATAGAGGGACAGAAGGCCTCCTACAATGAGCAGTTCTTC.

This chain uses TRBV2 with TRBJ1-1; possibly TRBD1 for D (5 bases). CDR1 is SNHLY and CDR2 is FYNNEI in the germline V gene. V gave up 4 bases and J gave up 11 bases, with 14 bases separating them. This CDR3 comprises 12 residues. The CDR3 here is CASSGEGPGAFF. The CDR3, as DNA: TGTGCCAGCAGTGGCGAGGGGCCGGGGGCTTTCTTT. The full variable domain, with the rest looked up from reference TRBV2 and TRBJ1-1, is EPEVTQTPSHQVTQMGQEVILRCVPISNHLYFYWYRQILGQKVEFLVSFYNNEISEKSEIFDDQFSVERPDGSNFTLKIRSTKLEDSAMYFCASSGEGPGAFFGQGTRLTVV.

This clone is a singleton in its sample. The V gene is TRBV11-2, the J gene TRBJ1-4; D is unresolved. Trimming took 3 bases from V and 6 from J, leaving 17 bases between them. This CDR3 has 16 residues. From germline, CDR1 is SGHAT and CDR2 FQNNGV. As DNA, the CDR3 is TGTGCCAGCAGCTTCGCTATATCTGGGGTGGATGAAAAACTGTTTTTT. This encodes CASSFAISGVDEKLFF. The full variable domain, in which reference TRBV11-2 and TRBJ1-4 provide the parts outside the CDR3, is EAGVAQSPRYKIIEKRQSVAFWCNPISGHATLYWYQQILGQGPKLLIQFQNNGVVDDSQLPKDRFSAERLKGVDSTLKIQPAKLEDSAVYLCASSFAISGVDEKLFFGSGTQLSVL.

The V call is TRBV18, the J call TRBJ2-2; tentative D call: TRBD1 (6 bases). Germline CDR1 is KGHSH and CDR2 is LQKENI. V shed 4 bases and J shed 1 base, with 10 bases lying between them. The CDR3 is 15 amino acids. In DNA form, the CDR3 reads TGTGCCAGCTCACAGAAACAGGGGAACACCGGGGAGCTGTTTTTT. It is translated as CASSQKQGNTGELFF.

The CDR3 coding sequence is TGTGCCAGCAGCATGAGTCTAGTTGGCACAGATACGCAGTATTTT. It codes for CASSMSLVGTDTQYF. The rearrangement joins TRBV13 to TRBJ2-3; the D is unclear. Germline assignment: CDR1 PRHDT and CDR2 FYEKMQ (reference sequence). The CDR3 extends over 15 amino acids. Between the trimmed V and J ends, which lost 5 bases and 1 base, there was a span of 13 bases.

This chain joins TRBV28 and TRBJ1-5, with TRBD1 identical over 8 bases. CDR1 and CDR2 from the germline V gene are MDHEN and SYDVKM. The CDR3 is 16 amino acids. Germline trimming cut 7 bases from V and 2 bases from J; bases unmatched to any gene: 10. CDR3 DNA: TGTGCCAGCATTCAGGGGGCGGGGACAGGCAATCAGCCCCAGCATTTT. It specifies CASIQGAGTGNQPQHF.

This sequence joins TRBV18 and TRBJ1-5; D remains unclear. The V end was cut by 2 bases, the J end by 3 bases, with 5 bases between. The germline V gene encodes CDR1 KGHSH and CDR2 LQKENI. The CDR3 length is 13 residues. CDR3 sequence reads: CASSPVDNQPQHF. The CDR3 nucleotides read TGTGCCAGCTCACCAGTGGACAATCAGCCCCAGCATTTT.